One sample yielded the 12 T cell receptor beta chains listed below, sequenced in a study of OX40 agonist ivuxolimab in advanced cancers. Produced via immunoSEQ multiplex PCR; TCRdb's table is partial and in-frame only. The profile shows 25,000 to 30,000 clones, over 60% of them singletons. The input for sequencing was CD4+ or CD8+ T cells sorted from blood, taken in a trial of the OX40 agonist ivuxolimab. These receptors were taken from an adult with an advanced solid tumor such as melanoma, head and neck, liver or kidney cancer.

The chain couples TRBV4-3 to TRBJ2-1; 13 bases agree with TRBD2. The V gene end was trimmed by 0 bases and the J gene end by 6 bases; junction bases not matched to a gene: 14. The CDR3 sequence is 20 residues long. Per germline, CDR1 LGHNA and CDR2 YSLEER. CDR3 sequence reads: CASSQEGTSGISGWGNEQFF. The CDR3 DNA sequence: TGCGCCAGCAGCCAAGAAGGGACTAGCGGGATCTCGGGCTGGGGCAATGAGCAGTTCTTC.

J is TRBJ1-1 and V is TRBV30, with D possibly matching TRBD1 (5 bases). The CDR3 consists of 14 residues. Trimming pared 3 bases from V and 3 bases from J, leaving 14 bases between. Germline lookup yields CDR1 GTSNPN and CDR2 SVGIG (reference sequence). The CDR3 bases are TGTGCCTGGAGCATCAGGGTCAGGGACACTGAAGCTTTCTTT. Translating it yields CAWSIRVRDTEAFF.

This clone was seen more than once but under ten times. The chain links TRBV6-6 to TRBJ2-7; D is uncertain. The CDR3 runs 12 residues. Germline CDR1 and CDR2: MNHNY and SVGAGI (reference sequence). Trimming pared 4 bases from V and 5 bases from J, leaving 9 bases between. The CDR3 DNA reads as TGTGCCAGCAGTTCCCGTTTGGACGAGCAGTACTTC. Encoded protein: CASSSRLDEQYF.

The chain couples TRBV15 to TRBJ1-1; unclear D gene. Germline assignment: CDR1 LNHNV and CDR2 YYDKDF (reference sequence). The CDR3 extends over 14 amino acids. Trimming pared 1 base from V and 0 bases from J, leaving 6 bases between. The CDR3 sequence is CATSRGGMNTEAFF. The CDR3 coding sequence is TGTGCCACCAGCAGAGGAGGGATGAACACTGAAGCTTTCTTT.

V gene TRBV9 combines with J gene TRBJ2-7; perhaps D is TRBD1 or TRBD2 (5 bases each). This CDR3 region has 15 residues. The V gene lost 4 bases and the J gene lost 0 bases, with 14 bases spanning the gap. Germline V lookup: CDR1 SGDLS, CDR2 YYNGEE. The CDR3 nucleotides read TGTGCCAGCAGCCCCGGGACCGCTAGCTCCTACGAGCAGTACTTC. Its translation: CASSPGTASSYEQYF.

In this sample, this clone is medium-sized. The V gene is TRBV6-6, the J gene TRBJ2-1; D is perhaps TRBD1 (5 bases). Per the germline V gene, CDR1 is MNHNY and CDR2 is SVGAGI (reference sequence). V shed 7 bases and J shed 1 base, with 14 bases lying between them. This CDR3 region has 15 residues. The CDR3: CASTPYTGSYNEQFF. CDR3 bases: TGTGCCAGCACCCCCTATACAGGTTCCTACAATGAGCAGTTCTTC.

The chain links TRBV7-2 to TRBJ2-3; no clear D gene. Germline CDR1 and CDR2: SGHTA and FQGNSA. Between the trimmed V and J ends, which lost 5 bases and 2 bases, there was a span of 8 bases. The CDR3 spans 13 residues. The CDR3 DNA follows: TGTGCCAGCAGCCCAGCTAACACAGATACGCAGTATTTT. It yields the protein CASSPANTDTQYF.

This clone was recorded a few times. The V call is TRBV7-9, the J call TRBJ2-7; 7 bases map to TRBD1. J was trimmed by 6 bases and V by 7 bases; bases with no gene match: 6. The CDR3 spans 12 residues. Per the germline V gene, CDR1 is SEHNR and CDR2 is FQNEAQ (reference sequence). CDR3 region: CASTDDRVEQYF. The CDR3 nucleotides are TGTGCCAGCACCGACGACAGGGTCGAGCAGTACTTC.

The V call is TRBV6-4, the J call TRBJ2-7; possible D gene TRBD1, 6 bases. V dropped 6 bases and J dropped 4 bases, with 25 bases sitting between them. In germline, CDR1 is MRHNA, CDR2 SNTAGT. CDR3 size: 17 residues. CDR3 sequence: CASRGGLRPGQIYEQYF. The CDR3 DNA is TGTGCCAGCAGAGGTGGCCTCAGGCCAGGACAGATTTACGAGCAGTACTTC.

This clone appeared once. The chain couples TRBV29-1 to TRBJ2-3; D is possibly TRBD2 (6 bases). V was trimmed by 3 bases and J by 0 bases, leaving 16 bases between them. The CDR3 sequence is 16 residues long. Germline loops: CDR1 SQVTM, CDR2 ANQGSEA. The CDR3 loop is CSVDYGLGTSTDTQYF. The CDR3 region has the DNA TGCAGCGTTGATTATGGATTGGGGACTAGCACAGATACGCAGTATTTT.

This clone has a single count. The gene calls are TRBV2 and TRBJ2-2, with D uncertain. In germline, CDR1 is SNHLY, CDR2 FYNNEI. The CDR3 length is 14 residues. Trimming pared 5 bases from V and 1 base from J, leaving 8 bases between. The CDR3 coding sequence is TGTGCCAGCAGTCCCGTGGAGAACACCGGGGAGCTGTTTTTT. Protein product: CASSPVENTGELFF.

This clone appeared a few times. This sequence joins TRBV7-2 and TRBJ2-7; 12 bases map to TRBD2. Unmatched junction bases numbered 4, after V lost 4 bases and J lost 0 bases. The germline V gene encodes CDR1 SGHTA and CDR2 FQGNSA. The CDR3 has 16 residues. CDR3 protein: CASSSWTSGDSYEQYF. CDR3 DNA: TGTGCCAGCAGCTCATGGACTAGCGGGGACTCCTACGAGCAGTACTTC.